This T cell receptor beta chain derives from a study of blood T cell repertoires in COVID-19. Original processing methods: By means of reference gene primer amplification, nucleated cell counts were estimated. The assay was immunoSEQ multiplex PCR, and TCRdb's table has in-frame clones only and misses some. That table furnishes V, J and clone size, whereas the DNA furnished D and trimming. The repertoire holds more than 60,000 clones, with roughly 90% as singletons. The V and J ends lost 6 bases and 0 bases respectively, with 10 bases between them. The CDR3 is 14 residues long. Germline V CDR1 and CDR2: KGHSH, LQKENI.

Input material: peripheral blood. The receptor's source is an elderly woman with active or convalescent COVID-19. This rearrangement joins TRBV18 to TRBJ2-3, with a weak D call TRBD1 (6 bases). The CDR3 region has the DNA TGTGCCAGCTCCCCGGGACACAGCACAGATACGCAGTATTTT. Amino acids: CASSPGHSTDTQYF. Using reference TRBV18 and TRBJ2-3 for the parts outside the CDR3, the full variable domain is NAGVMQNPRHLVRRRGQEARLRCSPMKGHSHVYWYRQLPEEGLKFMVYLQKENIIDESGMPKERFSAEFPKEGPSILRIQQVVRGDSAAYFCASSPGHSTDTQYFGPGTRLTVL.